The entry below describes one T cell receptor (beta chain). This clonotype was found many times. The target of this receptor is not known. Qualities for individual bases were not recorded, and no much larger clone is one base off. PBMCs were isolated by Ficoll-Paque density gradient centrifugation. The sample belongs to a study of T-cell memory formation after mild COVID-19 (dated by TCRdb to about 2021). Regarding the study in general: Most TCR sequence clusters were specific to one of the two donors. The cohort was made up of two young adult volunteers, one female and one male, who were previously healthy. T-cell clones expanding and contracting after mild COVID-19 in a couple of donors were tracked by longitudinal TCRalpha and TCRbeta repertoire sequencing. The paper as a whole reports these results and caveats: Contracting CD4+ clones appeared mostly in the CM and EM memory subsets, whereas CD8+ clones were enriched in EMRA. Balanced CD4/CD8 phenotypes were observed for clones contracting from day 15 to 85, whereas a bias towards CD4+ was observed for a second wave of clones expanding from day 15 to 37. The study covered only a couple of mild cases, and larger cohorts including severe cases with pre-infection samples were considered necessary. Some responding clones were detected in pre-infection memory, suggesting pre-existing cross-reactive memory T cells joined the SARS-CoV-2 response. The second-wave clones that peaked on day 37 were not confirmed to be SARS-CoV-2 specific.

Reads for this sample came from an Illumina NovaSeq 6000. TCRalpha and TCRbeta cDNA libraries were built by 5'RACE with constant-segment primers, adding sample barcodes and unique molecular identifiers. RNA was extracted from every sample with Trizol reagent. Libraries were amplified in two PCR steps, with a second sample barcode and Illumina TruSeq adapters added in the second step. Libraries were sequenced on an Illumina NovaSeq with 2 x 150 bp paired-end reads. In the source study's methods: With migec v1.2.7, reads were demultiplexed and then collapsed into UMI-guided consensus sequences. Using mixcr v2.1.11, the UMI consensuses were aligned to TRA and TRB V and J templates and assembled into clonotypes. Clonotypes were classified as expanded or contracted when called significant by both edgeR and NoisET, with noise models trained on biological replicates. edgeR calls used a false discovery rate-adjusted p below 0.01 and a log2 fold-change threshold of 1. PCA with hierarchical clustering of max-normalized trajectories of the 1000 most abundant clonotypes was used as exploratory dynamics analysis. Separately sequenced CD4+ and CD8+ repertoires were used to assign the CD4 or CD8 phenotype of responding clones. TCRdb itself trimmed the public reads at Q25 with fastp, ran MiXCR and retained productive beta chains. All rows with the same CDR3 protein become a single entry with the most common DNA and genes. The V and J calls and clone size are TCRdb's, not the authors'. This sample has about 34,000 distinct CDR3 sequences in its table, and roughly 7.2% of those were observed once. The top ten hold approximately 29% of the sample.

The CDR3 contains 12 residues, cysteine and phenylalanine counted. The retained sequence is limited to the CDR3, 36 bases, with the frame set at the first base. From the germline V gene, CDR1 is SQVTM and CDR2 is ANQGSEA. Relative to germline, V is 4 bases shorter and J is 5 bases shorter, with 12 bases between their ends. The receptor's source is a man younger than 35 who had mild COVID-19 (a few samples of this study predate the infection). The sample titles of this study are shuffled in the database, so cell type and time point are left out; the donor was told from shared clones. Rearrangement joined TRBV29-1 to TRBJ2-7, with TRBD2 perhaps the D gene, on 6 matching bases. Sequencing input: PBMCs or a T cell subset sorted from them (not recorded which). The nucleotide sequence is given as TGCAGCGTTGCTTGGGGGGACCACGAGCAGTACTTC. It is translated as CSVAWGDHEQYF.